A selection of T cell receptor beta chains follows, all from one sample in a study of cytomegalovirus exposure and HLA in healthy donors. Generated by immunoSEQ multiplex PCR, the TCRdb table keeps only in-frame clones and is missing some. The profile covers around 90,000 clones, with more than 65% appearing a single time and approximately 2.8% taken by the ten largest. The sample comprised PBMCs. These receptor sequences come from a man under 40 in good health and CMV-seronegative. The CDR3 runs from the conserved cysteine through the conserved F or W. A D gene is named only where the DNA matches it firmly. Only some rows state a clone size, as once, few, many or a class for expanded clones.

j_call: TRBJ2-7; d_call: -; clone_size: -; v_call: TRBV15; cdr3_nt: TGTGCCACCAGCAATACCTACGAGCAGTACTTC; cdr3_aa: CATSNTYEQYF
j_call: TRBJ1-5; d_call: -; clone_size: few; v_call: TRBV5-6; cdr3_nt: TGTGCCAGCAGCTTTTTCAGGGGCAATCAGCCCCAGCATTTT; cdr3_aa: CASSFFRGNQPQHF
j_call: TRBJ2-1; d_call: TRBD2; clone_size: -; v_call: TRBV7-2; cdr3_nt: TGTGCCAGCAGCCCCGCAGCGGGGGGGGGATACAATGAGCAGTTCTTC; cdr3_aa: CASSPAAGGGYNEQFF
j_call: TRBJ2-7; d_call: TRBD1; clone_size: few; v_call: TRBV28; cdr3_nt: TGTGCCAGCAGTTCTCCGGGACAGGATGTCTACGAGCAGTACTTC; cdr3_aa: CASSSPGQDVYEQYF
j_call: TRBJ2-1; d_call: TRBD1; clone_size: -; v_call: TRBV25-1; cdr3_nt: TGTGCCAGCAGGCCGACAGGGTTCTCGTACAATGAGCAGTTCTTC; cdr3_aa: CASRPTGFSYNEQFF
j_call: TRBJ2-5; d_call: -; clone_size: few; v_call: TRBV19; cdr3_nt: TGTGCCAGTACCCACCGGGGAAGCACGCAAGAGACCCAGTACTTC; cdr3_aa: CASTHRGSTQETQYF
j_call: TRBJ1-4; d_call: -; clone_size: few; v_call: TRBV19; cdr3_nt: TGTGCGACAGTCGGACAGTCTCTTGAAAAACTGTTTTTT; cdr3_aa: CATVGQSLEKLFF
j_call: TRBJ1-2; d_call: -; clone_size: -; v_call: TRBV7-8; cdr3_nt: TGTGCCAGCAGCTTAGAGGTTTGGCAGGGTGACGGCTACACCTTC; cdr3_aa: CASSLEVWQGDGYTF
j_call: TRBJ1-4; d_call: -; clone_size: -; v_call: TRBV29-1; cdr3_nt: TGCAGCGTACTACCGGGACACAATGAAAAACTGTTTTTT; cdr3_aa: CSVLPGHNEKLFF
j_call: TRBJ2-2; d_call: -; clone_size: -; v_call: TRBV5-1; cdr3_nt: TGCGCCAGCCAAGGGGCAACAGGGACGAACACCGGGGAGCTGTTTTTT; cdr3_aa: CASQGATGTNTGELFF
j_call: TRBJ1-6; d_call: -; clone_size: -; v_call: TRBV11-2; cdr3_nt: TGTGCCAGCAGCCCCAGTAGCGCTTATAATTCACCCCTCCACTTT; cdr3_aa: CASSPSSAYNSPLHF
j_call: TRBJ1-6; d_call: TRBD1; clone_size: -; v_call: TRBV6-5; cdr3_nt: TGTGCCAGCAGACGGGACAGGGTCAATTCACCCCTCCACTTT; cdr3_aa: CASRRDRVNSPLHF
j_call: TRBJ1-1; d_call: -; clone_size: -; v_call: TRBV15; cdr3_nt: TGTGCCACCAGCAGAGATCTTGGGGGGGACACTGAAGCTTTCTTT; cdr3_aa: CATSRDLGGDTEAFF
j_call: TRBJ2-1; d_call: TRBD1; clone_size: -; v_call: TRBV5-1; cdr3_nt: TGCGCCAGCAGCGAGGGACAGAACAATGAGCAGTTCTTC; cdr3_aa: CASSEGQNNEQFF
j_call: TRBJ2-2; d_call: TRBD1; clone_size: -; v_call: TRBV5-1; cdr3_nt: TGCGCCAGCAGCCCGGGACAGGGGAGCACCGGGGAGCTGTTTTTT; cdr3_aa: CASSPGQGSTGELFF
j_call: TRBJ1-3; d_call: -; clone_size: -; v_call: TRBV30; cdr3_nt: TGTGCCTGGAGTGTCGGGAGCTCTGGAAACACCATATATTTT; cdr3_aa: CAWSVGSSGNTIYF
j_call: TRBJ2-7; d_call: TRBD2; clone_size: -; v_call: TRBV9; cdr3_nt: TGTGCCAGCAGCTTCAGTCTAGCGGGGACGGGGGAGCAGTACTTC; cdr3_aa: CASSFSLAGTGEQYF
j_call: TRBJ2-7; d_call: TRBD1; clone_size: -; v_call: TRBV7-3; cdr3_nt: TGTGCCAGCAGCCCTGGACAGGGCTACGAGCAGTACTTC; cdr3_aa: CASSPGQGYEQYF
j_call: TRBJ2-1; d_call: -; clone_size: -; v_call: TRBV7-9; cdr3_nt: TGTGCCAGCAGCCCCGGCCGCGGGCTTTACAATGAGCAGTTCTTC; cdr3_aa: CASSPGRGLYNEQFF
j_call: TRBJ2-6; d_call: TRBD2; clone_size: -; v_call: TRBV7-2; cdr3_nt: TGTGCCAGCAGCCTACAACTAGCGGGGGGTTCTCCGGGGGCCAACGTCCTGACTTTC; cdr3_aa: CASSLQLAGGSPGANVLTF
j_call: TRBJ2-3; d_call: -; clone_size: -; v_call: TRBV27; cdr3_nt: TGTGCCAGCAGTTTTCAGGGGTTTGCAGATACGCAGTATTTT; cdr3_aa: CASSFQGFADTQYF
j_call: TRBJ1-3; d_call: TRBD1; clone_size: -; v_call: TRBV4-2; cdr3_nt: TGTGCCAGCAGCCGCGAGGACAGGAGCTCTGGAAACACCATATATTTT; cdr3_aa: CASSREDRSSGNTIYF
j_call: TRBJ1-5; d_call: -; clone_size: -; v_call: TRBV7-8; cdr3_nt: TGTGCCAGCAGCTTAGATGGAGGGACTAAGCCCCAGCATTTT; cdr3_aa: CASSLDGGTKPQHF
j_call: TRBJ2-2; d_call: -; clone_size: -; v_call: TRBV5-4; cdr3_nt: TGTGCCAGCAGCCCCGTAACTAGTATCACCGGGGAGCTGTTTTTT; cdr3_aa: CASSPVTSITGELFF
j_call: TRBJ2-2; d_call: TRBD1; clone_size: -; v_call: TRBV7-3; cdr3_nt: TGTGCCAGCAGCCAGGGACAGGGGAACACCGGGGAGCTGTTTTTT; cdr3_aa: CASSQGQGNTGELFF
j_call: TRBJ2-7; d_call: -; clone_size: -; v_call: TRBV27; cdr3_nt: TGTGCCAGCCGGGGGTCTGGCCTCACGTCCCGTTCCTACGAGCAGTACTTC; cdr3_aa: CASRGSGLTSRSYEQYF
j_call: TRBJ2-2; d_call: TRBD2; clone_size: -; v_call: TRBV29-1; cdr3_nt: TGCAGCGTTGTAATCGGGGGGGCGAGCGGGGAGCTGTTTTTT; cdr3_aa: CSVVIGGASGELFF
j_call: TRBJ1-1; d_call: -; clone_size: -; v_call: TRBV27; cdr3_nt: TGTGCCAGCAGTTTAATGCAGTCCGCTACCGACATGAACACTGAAGCTTTCTTT; cdr3_aa: CASSLMQSATDMNTEAFF
j_call: TRBJ2-6; d_call: TRBD2; clone_size: -; v_call: TRBV2; cdr3_nt: TGTGCCAGCCTCCCAGCGGGGGCGGTCTCTGGGGCCAACGTCCTGACTTTC; cdr3_aa: CASLPAGAVSGANVLTF
j_call: TRBJ2-5; d_call: TRBD2; clone_size: -; v_call: TRBV9; cdr3_nt: TGTGCCAGCAGCCCCGGGACTATACAAGAGACCCAGTACTTC; cdr3_aa: CASSPGTIQETQYF
j_call: TRBJ1-1; d_call: -; clone_size: -; v_call: TRBV5-4; cdr3_nt: TGTGCCAGCAGCAAAATAACTACGGGGACTGAAGCTTTCTTT; cdr3_aa: CASSKITTGTEAFF
j_call: TRBJ1-1; d_call: -; clone_size: -; v_call: TRBV27; cdr3_nt: TGTGCCAGCAGTTTATCCAGGGCAGGGGCTGAAGCTTTCTTT; cdr3_aa: CASSLSRAGAEAFF
j_call: TRBJ1-2; d_call: -; clone_size: -; v_call: TRBV2; cdr3_nt: TGTGCCAGCAGAAAAGAAACAGGGAACGGCTACACCTTC; cdr3_aa: CASRKETGNGYTF
j_call: TRBJ1-1; d_call: -; clone_size: -; v_call: TRBV5-1; cdr3_nt: TGCGCCAGCTCCACAGGTCAGAACACTGAAGCTTTCTTT; cdr3_aa: CASSTGQNTEAFF
j_call: TRBJ1-2; d_call: TRBD1; clone_size: -; v_call: TRBV25-1; cdr3_nt: TGTGCCAGCAGTGAAGGGACAGGCCAGAACTATGGCTACACCTTC; cdr3_aa: CASSEGTGQNYGYTF
j_call: TRBJ1-1; d_call: TRBD1; clone_size: -; v_call: TRBV4-1; cdr3_nt: TGCGCCAGCAGCCAAGACCCGGGACAGGGAATACCGAACACTGAAGCTTTCTTT; cdr3_aa: CASSQDPGQGIPNTEAFF
j_call: TRBJ1-2; d_call: -; clone_size: -; v_call: TRBV27; cdr3_nt: TGTGCCAGCAGTTACAACAGGGACGGCTATGGCTACACCTTC; cdr3_aa: CASSYNRDGYGYTF
j_call: TRBJ2-2; d_call: TRBD1; clone_size: -; v_call: TRBV28; cdr3_nt: TGTGCCAGCATCCGGGACAGAAAGAACACCGGGGAGCTGTTTTTT; cdr3_aa: CASIRDRKNTGELFF
j_call: TRBJ2-3; d_call: -; clone_size: -; v_call: TRBV2; cdr3_nt: TGTGCCAGCAGTGATACTAGCTCGGCAGATACGCAGTATTTT; cdr3_aa: CASSDTSSADTQYF
j_call: TRBJ1-1; d_call: -; clone_size: -; v_call: TRBV7-2; cdr3_nt: TGTGCCAGCAGCCCCAAAGGAGGGTGGGACACTGAAGCTTTCTTT; cdr3_aa: CASSPKGGWDTEAFF
j_call: TRBJ1-6; d_call: -; clone_size: -; v_call: TRBV2; cdr3_nt: TGTGCCAGCGGCCACGACAGGTCTAATAATTCACCCCTCCACTTT; cdr3_aa: CASGHDRSNNSPLHF
j_call: TRBJ2-2; d_call: TRBD2; clone_size: -; v_call: TRBV30; cdr3_nt: TGTGGACTAGCGGGGGGGCCTCTAACCGGGGAGCTGTTTTTT; cdr3_aa: CGLAGGPLTGELFF
j_call: TRBJ2-5; d_call: TRBD2; clone_size: -; v_call: TRBV6-5; cdr3_nt: TGTGCCAGCAGTTACTCGGGGGGGTTCCGGACCCAGTACTTC; cdr3_aa: CASSYSGGFRTQYF
j_call: TRBJ1-3; d_call: -; clone_size: -; v_call: TRBV7-8; cdr3_nt: TGTGCCAGCAGCTTAAGGACATCCCGCGGAAACACCATATATTTT; cdr3_aa: CASSLRTSRGNTIYF
j_call: TRBJ1-6; d_call: TRBD1; clone_size: -; v_call: TRBV7-9; cdr3_nt: TGTGCCAGCAGCCCGGGACAGGTCTATTCACCCCTCCACTTT; cdr3_aa: CASSPGQVYSPLHF
j_call: TRBJ1-1; d_call: -; clone_size: -; v_call: TRBV30; cdr3_nt: TGTGCCTGGGAGGGAGGGACCGGGGGGTACACTGAAGCTTTCTTT; cdr3_aa: CAWEGGTGGYTEAFF
j_call: TRBJ2-1; d_call: TRBD2; clone_size: -; v_call: TRBV6-5; cdr3_nt: TGTGCCAGCAGTCCGGGGACTAGCCGCAATGAGCAGTTCTTC; cdr3_aa: CASSPGTSRNEQFF
j_call: TRBJ2-1; d_call: TRBD1; clone_size: -; v_call: TRBV11-2; cdr3_nt: TGTGCCAGCAGCTTTAGACAGGGGACCTACAATGAGCAGTTCTTC; cdr3_aa: CASSFRQGTYNEQFF
j_call: TRBJ2-1; d_call: TRBD2; clone_size: -; v_call: TRBV7-3; cdr3_nt: TGTGCCAGCAGCTTCAGACTAGCGGAGTACAATGAGCAGTTCTTC; cdr3_aa: CASSFRLAEYNEQFF
j_call: TRBJ1-5; d_call: TRBD1; clone_size: -; v_call: TRBV30; cdr3_nt: TGTGCCTGGAGTACCCAGACAGGGGAAGGCAATCAGCCCCAGCATTTT; cdr3_aa: CAWSTQTGEGNQPQHF
j_call: TRBJ1-1; d_call: -; clone_size: once; v_call: TRBV29-1; cdr3_nt: TGCAGCGTTGACAGGTCCGCTATGAACACTGAAGCTTTCTTT; cdr3_aa: CSVDRSAMNTEAFF